This TCR beta chain was found in a study of a mutant IDH1 vaccine in newly diagnosed glioma. V was trimmed by 3 bases and J by 6 bases, leaving 8 bases between them. The CDR3 loop spans 11 amino acids. The V gene's germline CDR1 is DFQATT and CDR2 SNEGSKA (reference sequence). Here immunoSEQ multiplex PCR was the method, and the copy in TCRdb shows in-frame clones only, minus some. The table has 20,000 to 25,000 clones, around 80% seen once; the top ten hold approximately 13%. Time point of the sample: week 23, last vaccination. Vaccinated patients received 300 ug of mutant IDH1 20-mer peptide per dose, with topical imiquimod. A note on this clone: What it binds is not known.

The V gene is TRBV20-1, the J gene TRBJ1-2; D is ambiguous. The sequence was obtained from a man younger than 40 with glioma. The sample consisted of PBMCs, taken from a glioma patient whose treatment included an IDH1 peptide vaccine. CDR3 in DNA: TGCAGTGCTAGGGTTTATCATGGCTACACCTTC. Translating gives CSARVYHGYTF.